These 17 T cell receptor beta chains were sequenced from one sample in a study of blood T cell repertoires in COVID-19. Only in-frame clones appear in the TCRdb table, and some are missing; sequencing was by immunoSEQ multiplex PCR. The sample records some 200,000 clones, 80% to 90% being singletons. The sample consisted of peripheral blood. The receptors shown here come from a man aged 25 to 40 with active or convalescent COVID-19.

This clone was found a few times. The V call is TRBV12-3 or TRBV12-4, the J call TRBJ1-2; D unresolved. Trimming shortened V by 1 base and J by 4 bases, and 4 bases separated the two germline ends. This CDR3 is 12 amino acids long. The CDR3 spells CASSLDFYGYTF. Written as DNA, the CDR3 is TGTGCCAGCAGTTTAGACTTCTATGGCTACACCTTC.

The rearrangement uses TRBV6-5 and TRBJ1-2, with no clear D. V lost 6 bases and J 3 bases, leaving 5 bases between the germline ends. From germline, CDR1 is MNHEY and CDR2 SVGAGI. The CDR3 is 11 residues long. CDR3 sequence: CASREDYGYTF. CDR3 bases: TGTGCCAGCAGGGAGGACTATGGCTACACCTTC.

The chain couples TRBV19 to TRBJ1-6; the match to TRBD1 covers 9 bases. This CDR3 comprises 16 residues. The V gene end was trimmed by 6 bases and the J gene end by 5 bases; junction bases not matched to a gene: 8. The germline V gene has CDR1 LNHDA and CDR2 SQIVND (reference sequence). CDR3 residues: CASRKDRGSDNSPLHF. The DNA of the CDR3 is TGTGCCAGTAGGAAGGACAGGGGTTCGGATAATTCACCCCTCCACTTT.

This chain uses TRBV5-8 with TRBJ1-4; the D gene is possibly TRBD1 (6 bases). There are 15 residues in the CDR3. The germline CDR1 and CDR2 sequences are SGHTS and YDEGEE. V dropped 5 bases and J dropped 4 bases, with 15 bases sitting between them. The CDR3 spells CASSRNGQINEKLFF. The CDR3 DNA sequence: TGTGCCAGCAGTCGAAACGGACAGATTAATGAAAAACTGTTTTTT.

J is TRBJ1-5 and V is TRBV27, with D perhaps TRBD1 (6 bases). The V end lost 9 bases, the J end lost 2 bases, and 20 bases lay between the germline ends. Germline CDR1 MNHEY, CDR2 SMNVEV (reference sequence). The CDR3 contains 16 residues. The CDR3 nucleotides read TGTGCCAGTCATTTCTCAGGGGCTTTCGGCAATCAGCCCCAGCATTTT. It codes for CASHFSGAFGNQPQHF.

This sequence joins TRBV7-9 and TRBJ2-2, with a tentative D call TRBD1 (5 bases). The CDR3 covers 13 residues. Germline V gene lookup returns CDR1 SEHNR and CDR2 FQNEAQ (reference sequence). The V and J ends lost 1 base and 12 bases respectively, with 12 bases between them. CDR3 amino acids: CASSLGGTDKLFF. DNA for the CDR3: TGTGCCAGCAGCTTAGGGGGCACAGATAAGCTGTTTTTT.

This clone was seen a single time. The chain has TRBV7-9 and TRBJ2-1, with 11 bases aligning to TRBD1. The V segment lost 5 bases and the J segment 3 bases; nucleotides outside the gene matches: 9. CDR3 length: 17 residues. The germline gives CDR1 SEHNR, CDR2 FQNEAQ (reference sequence). CDR3 residues: CASSPNPGQGDYNEQFF. The CDR3, as DNA: TGTGCCAGCAGCCCAAACCCGGGACAGGGGGACTACAATGAGCAGTTCTTC.

There are a few counts of this clone. The V and J genes are TRBV2 and TRBJ2-5; 7 bases map to TRBD1. Germline assignment: CDR1 SNHLY and CDR2 FYNNEI. Germline trimming cut 2 bases from V and 4 bases from J; bases unmatched to any gene: 1. The CDR3 covers 13 residues. The DNA of the CDR3 is TGTGCCAGCAGTGAAAGGGACAGAGAGACCCAGTACTTC. It is translated as CASSERDRETQYF.

The chain is built from TRBV30 and TRBJ1-6; the D gene is possibly TRBD1 (6 bases). V was trimmed by 6 bases and J by 4 bases, leaving 10 bases between them. The length of the CDR3 is 13 residues. The germline CDR1 and CDR2 sequences are GTSNPN and SVGIG (reference sequence). The CDR3 coding sequence is TGTGCCTGCACCGGACAGTATAATTCACCCCTCCACTTT. Translating it yields CACTGQYNSPLHF.

The rearrangement joins TRBV28 to TRBJ1-6; D is perhaps TRBD1 (5 bases). This CDR3 region has 14 residues. The V end was cut by 5 bases, the J end by 10 bases, with 15 bases between. Germline V gives CDR1 MDHEN, CDR2 SYDVKM. The CDR3 here is CASSRDSTPSPLHF. The DNA of the CDR3 is TGTGCCAGCAGTCGAGACAGTACTCCCTCACCCCTCCACTTT.

This rearrangement joins TRBV5-1 to TRBJ2-1; D not certain. Germline CDR1 and CDR2: SGHRS and YFSETQ. With 4 bases removed from V and 7 bases from J, the gap between germline ends came to 21 bases. This CDR3 region has 16 residues. CDR3 nucleotide sequence: TGCGCCAGCAGCGTCCGACCCCTGGGCAACCAAAATGAGCAGTTCTTC. Encoded protein: CASSVRPLGNQNEQFF.

The chain has TRBV12-5 and TRBJ1-2; the D gene is possibly TRBD1 (6 bases). CDR1 is LGHNT, CDR2 FRNRAP, per germline. The CDR3 has 14 residues. V dropped 6 bases and J dropped 6 bases, with 17 bases sitting between them. Here the CDR3 DNA reads TGTGCTAGTGGCCAAGGGGGGGGCGCAAATGGCTACACCTTC. Protein: CASGQGGGANGYTF.

The chain employs TRBV6-5 and TRBJ1-2; 12 bases are a match to TRBD1. The germline gives CDR1 MNHEY, CDR2 SVGAGI. This CDR3 spans 15 amino acids. Trimming cost V 6 bases and J 7 bases; bases outside gene matches: 9. The CDR3 sequence is CASRKLGQGAFGYTF. CDR3 sequence (DNA): TGTGCCAGCAGAAAGTTGGGACAGGGGGCTTTTGGCTACACCTTC.

This clone appeared a single time. This chain connects TRBV3-1 (or the pseudogene TRBV3-2) to TRBJ1-2; tentatively, D is TRBD1 (5 bases). The V gene's germline CDR1 is LGHDT and CDR2 YNNKEL (reference sequence). The CDR3 is 13 amino acids. Trimming pared 0 bases from V and 7 bases from J, leaving 9 bases between. The CDR3 coding sequence is TGTGCCAGCAGCCAAGATACCACAGGTGGCTACACCTTC. Translating gives CASSQDTTGGYTF.

J is TRBJ2-5 and V is TRBV7-2; 7 nucleotides align to TRBD2. In germline, CDR1 is SGHTA, CDR2 FQGNSA. The CDR3 runs 15 residues. With 2 bases clipped from V and 5 bases from J, the junction kept 8 bases outside the gene matches. For the CDR3, the DNA is TGTGCCAGCAGCTTATCCGGACTAGTTTCGGAGACCCAGTACTTC. Translating it yields CASSLSGLVSETQYF. The complete variable domain, with remaining parts taken from reference TRBV7-2 and TRBJ2-5, reads GAGVSQSPSNKVTEKGKDVELRCDPISGHTALYWYRQSLGQGLEFLIYFQGNSAPDKSGLPSDRFSAERTGGSVSTLTIQRTQQEDSAVYLCASSLSGLVSETQYFGPGTRLLVL.

This clone was recorded once. V usage is TRBV21-1 and J usage is TRBJ2-5; the table assigns TRBD1, which was not confirmed against the DNA. TRBV21-1 constitutes a pseudogene. The CDR3 totals 12 residues. CDR3 sequence (DNA): TGTGCCAGCAGCGCCGGGACAACCCCCCAGTACTTC. Its translation: CASSAGTTPQYF.

This clone occurred a few times. J is TRBJ1-1 and V is TRBV5-5; TRBD1 is a possible D gene (6 bases). Germline V gene data show CDR1 as SGHKS and CDR2 as YYEKEE (reference sequence). Trimming pared 0 bases from V and 4 bases from J, leaving 10 bases between. The CDR3 has 14 residues. CDR3 nucleotides: TGTGCCAGCAGCTTGGGGGACAATCCCACTGAAGCTTTCTTT. This encodes CASSLGDNPTEAFF.